The 29 T cell receptor beta chains below were found in one sample sequenced in a study of control samples from healthy donors and cancer patients. Sequencing used immunoSEQ multiplex PCR; TCRdb keeps in-frame clones, though not all of them. This table has approximately 140,000 clones, roughly nine tenths appearing once. Specimen: blood. The receptors here all came from a woman in her twenties or thirties in good health.

The chain carries TRBV6-5 and TRBJ2-1; unclear D gene. CDR1 and CDR2 (germline): MNHEY, SVGAGI. The CDR3 contains 14 residues. V was cut by 5 bases and J by 9 bases, with 17 bases left in between. This CDR3 reads CASSPHLETGEQFF. The CDR3 DNA reads TGTGCCAGCAGTCCCCACCTAGAGACCGGTGAGCAGTTCTTC.

J is TRBJ1-4 and V is TRBV28; possible D gene TRBD1, 5 bases. Deletions cut 5 bases from V and 8 bases from J, with 15 bases between. The CDR3 runs 14 residues. The V gene's germline CDR1 is MDHEN and CDR2 SYDVKM. The CDR3 DNA sequence: TGTGCCAGCAGTCCGGACACTGTTAAGGAAAAACTGTTTTTT. Translated, it gives CASSPDTVKEKLFF.

This clone has only one observation. The chain joins TRBV30 to TRBJ1-6, with D possibly being TRBD1 (5 bases). The CDR3 spans 13 residues. The germline V gene has CDR1 GTSNPN and CDR2 SVGIG (reference sequence). V shed 4 bases and J shed 7 bases, with 11 bases lying between them. CDR3 coding DNA: TGTGCCTGGACGTGGGGGGGGAATTCACCCCTCCACTTT. This gives the protein CAWTWGGNSPLHF.

This chain connects TRBV14 to TRBJ1-2; the D is unclear. Germline CDR1 and CDR2: SGHDN and FVKESK. There are 16 residues in the CDR3. Deletions cut 3 bases from V and 0 bases from J, with 14 bases between. The CDR3 sequence: CASSHRTGRTNYGYTF. Here the CDR3 DNA reads TGTGCCAGCAGCCACCGGACGGGAAGAACTAACTATGGCTACACCTTC. Drawing the rest from reference TRBV14 and TRBJ1-2, the complete variable domain is EAGVTQFPSHSVIEKGQTVTLRCDPISGHDNLYWYRRVMGKEIKFLLHFVKESKQDESGMPNNRFLAERTGGTYSTLKVQPAELEDSGVYFCASSHRTGRTNYGYTFGSGTRLTVV.

The rearrangement links TRBV7-9 to TRBJ2-3, with D unclear. The CDR3 loop spans 15 amino acids. Germline assignment: CDR1 SEHNR and CDR2 FQNEAQ (reference sequence). Trimming shortened V by 5 bases and J by 0 bases, and 12 bases separated the two germline ends. The CDR3 here is CASSPSWSSTDTQYF. CDR3 in DNA: TGTGCCAGCAGCCCAAGTTGGAGTAGCACAGATACGCAGTATTTT.

J is TRBJ1-1 and V is TRBV30, with a possible D match to TRBD1 (5 bases). The germline CDR1 and CDR2 sequences are GTSNPN and SVGIG (reference sequence). This CDR3 spans 13 amino acids. V was pared by 0 bases and J by 3 bases, with 8 bases between. CDR3 DNA: TGTGCCTGGAGTGTATCCAGGGACACTGAAGCTTTCTTT. Translating it yields CAWSVSRDTEAFF.

This chain joins TRBV7-9 and TRBJ1-1; D perhaps matches TRBD1 (5 bases). Trimming took 4 bases from V and 5 from J, leaving 14 bases between them. This CDR3 spans 14 amino acids. Germline CDR1 and CDR2: SEHNR and FQNEAQ (reference sequence). CDR3 loop: CASSSQSGGTEAFF. CDR3 sequence (DNA): TGTGCCAGCAGCTCACAAAGTGGGGGGACTGAAGCTTTCTTT. Full variable domain (remainder filled in from reference TRBV7-9 and TRBJ1-1): DTGVSQNPRHKITKRGQNVTFRCDPISEHNRLYWYRQTLGQGPEFLTYFQNEAQLEKSRLLSDRFSAERPKGSFSTLEIQRTEQGDSAMYLCASSSQSGGTEAFFGQGTRLTVV.

V and J are TRBV6-1 and TRBJ1-2; D unresolved. Trimming removed 3 bases at V and 7 bases at J, with 12 bases between. Germline V gene data show CDR1 as MNHNS and CDR2 as SASEGT. This CDR3 comprises 13 residues. CDR3 region: CASSDGRAGGYTF. The CDR3 coding sequence is TGTGCCAGCAGTGATGGGAGAGCCGGTGGCTACACCTTC.

The chain employs TRBV12-2 and TRBJ2-1; the table's D call, TRBD2, has no DNA check behind it. TRBV12-2 is tagged as a pseudogene. The CDR3 is 17 amino acids. The CDR3 DNA reads TGTGCAAGTCGCTTAGACTTTAGGACTCCCGAGTTAAATGAGCAGTTCTTC. Protein product: CASRLDFRTPELNEQFF.

J is TRBJ2-1 and V is TRBV11-2; 10 nucleotides match TRBD2. The CDR3 covers 17 residues. The junction had 12 bases not matched to a gene; V was cut back by 5 bases and J by 5 bases. Germline CDR1 reads SGHAT; CDR2 reads FQNNGV. CDR3 residues: CASSPRRLAGVNNEQFF. The CDR3 coding sequence is TGTGCCAGCAGCCCAAGGCGTCTAGCGGGAGTCAACAATGAGCAGTTCTTC.

This chain connects TRBV21-1 to TRBJ1-5. TRBV21-1 is a pseudogene segment. The CDR3 has 18 amino acids. CDR3 residues: CASSKGHWRPGDYQPQHF. The CDR3 DNA reads TGTGCCAGCAGCAAAGGTCATTGGCGGCCAGGAGACTATCAGCCCCAGCATTTT.

This clone was observed a single time. This sequence joins TRBV9 and TRBJ2-3; 9 bases line up with TRBD1. Germline assignment: CDR1 SGDLS and CDR2 YYNGEE. CDR3 length equals 18 residues. Trimming at V came to 4 bases and at J to 0 bases, leaving 12 bases not matched to a gene. The CDR3 coding sequence is TGTGCCAGCAGCTCCAGAGGTACAGGGGGCTATAGCACAGATACGCAGTATTTT. Its translation: CASSSRGTGGYSTDTQYF.

This clone was seen once. The chain links TRBV20-1 to TRBJ2-3; perhaps TRBD2 as D (6 bases). The germline V and J ends were trimmed by 3 bases and 2 bases, with 15 bases remaining between them. CDR1 is DFQATT, CDR2 SNEGSKA, per germline (reference sequence). This CDR3 is built from 15 residues. The CDR3 region is CSASVTGENTDTQYF. CDR3 coding DNA: TGCAGTGCTAGTGTCACGGGAGAAAACACAGATACGCAGTATTTT.

The chain uses TRBV30 and TRBJ2-7; D gene unclear. The V gene lost 1 base and the J gene lost 6 bases, with 16 bases spanning the gap. The CDR3 loop spans 14 amino acids. Germline V CDR1 and CDR2: GTSNPN, SVGIG (reference sequence). The CDR3 DNA follows: TGTGCCTGGAGTGCGGTGTCGGCCCAGCGCGAGCAGTACTTC. It specifies CAWSAVSAQREQYF.

This chain joins TRBV6-6 and TRBJ1-3; no clear D. The CDR3 spans 11 residues. V was trimmed by 6 bases and J by 11 bases, leaving 11 bases between them. Germline lookup yields CDR1 MNHNY and CDR2 SVGAGI (reference sequence). CDR3 sequence reads: CASSSIAAIYF. CDR3 DNA sequence: TGTGCCAGCAGCTCCATTGCGGCCATATATTTT.

The chain has TRBV5-1 and TRBJ1-4; D perhaps matches TRBD1 (5 bases). The CDR3 runs to 16 residues. Germline CDR1 reads SGHRS; CDR2 reads YFSETQ. V was clipped by 4 bases and J by 3 bases, with 16 bases between them. The CDR3 here is CASSPGPGGSNEKLFF. The CDR3, as DNA: TGCGCCAGCAGCCCGGGGCCTGGAGGTTCTAATGAAAAACTGTTTTTT.

The chain uses TRBV9 and TRBJ2-1; TRBD2 matches 11 bases. Germline lookup yields CDR1 SGDLS and CDR2 YYNGEE. The CDR3 extends over 17 amino acids. Trimming at V came to 0 bases and at J to 3 bases, leaving 5 bases not matched to a gene. The CDR3 here is CASSVGQGLAVYNEQFF. The CDR3 DNA reads TGTGCCAGCAGCGTAGGTCAGGGACTAGCGGTCTACAATGAGCAGTTCTTC. Combining the CDR3 with reference TRBV9 and TRBJ2-1 gives the whole variable domain DSGVTQTPKHLITATGQRVTLRCSPRSGDLSVYWYQQSLDQGLQFLIQYYNGEERAKGNILERFSAQQFPDLHSELNLSSLELGDSALYFCASSVGQGLAVYNEQFFGPGTRLTVL.

The V and J genes are TRBV5-8 and TRBJ2-5; no reliable D call. Per the germline V gene, CDR1 is SGHTS and CDR2 is YDEGEE. Trimming pared 0 bases from V and 0 bases from J, leaving 6 bases between. This CDR3 contains 14 residues. CDR3 sequence (DNA): TGTGCCAGCAGCTTGGTACCGTACCAAGAGACCCAGTACTTC. Translating gives CASSLVPYQETQYF.

This clone was seen just once. This chain links TRBV29-1 with TRBJ2-6; tentative D call: TRBD2 (6 bases). The V end lost 6 bases, the J end lost 2 bases, and 23 bases lay between the germline ends. CDR3 size: 18 residues. CDR1 SQVTM and CDR2 ANQGSEA come from the germline V gene. CDR3 protein: CSVIEAGGGAAGANVLTF. The CDR3 coding sequence is TGCAGCGTAATCGAGGCGGGCGGAGGGGCGGCTGGGGCCAACGTCCTGACTTTC.

J is TRBJ1-6 and V is TRBV11-2; D possibly corresponds to TRBD1 (6 bases). The germline V and J ends were trimmed by 3 bases and 3 bases, with 6 bases remaining between them. The CDR3 has 14 residues. Germline values: CDR1 SGHAT, CDR2 FQNNGV. CDR3 in amino acids: CASSLDSYNSPLHF. Here the CDR3 DNA reads TGTGCCAGCAGCTTGGACAGCTATAATTCACCCCTCCACTTT.

This chain links TRBV9 with TRBJ1-4; 7 nucleotides line up with TRBD1. In germline, CDR1 is SGDLS, CDR2 YYNGEE. Trimming cost V 1 base and J 8 bases; bases outside gene matches: 5. The CDR3 length is 14 residues. CDR3 region: CASSVTGAGEKLFF. The CDR3 DNA reads as TGTGCCAGCAGCGTAACAGGGGCTGGAGAAAAACTGTTTTTT.

The rearrangement links TRBV2 to TRBJ2-7; possibly TRBD1 for D (6 bases). Per germline, CDR1 SNHLY and CDR2 FYNNEI. V lost 6 bases, J lost 3 bases, and 15 bases lay in between. The CDR3 is made up of 14 amino acids. CDR3 coding DNA: TGTGCCAGCAGCGAACAGGGTCCCCTCTACGAGCAGTACTTC. Translated: CASSEQGPLYEQYF.

This chain joins TRBV27 and TRBJ1-1; D call uncertain. This CDR3 comprises 15 residues. CDR1 is MNHEY and CDR2 is SMNVEV in the germline V gene (reference sequence). Trimming took 2 bases from V and 0 from J, leaving 10 bases between them. CDR3 residues: CASSLEAGVNTEAFF. CDR3 DNA sequence: TGTGCCAGCAGTTTAGAGGCGGGAGTGAACACTGAAGCTTTCTTT.

The J gene is TRBJ1-6, the V gene TRBV11-3; D unclear. V lost 3 bases, J lost 7 bases, and 4 bases lay in between. Germline V lookup: CDR1 SGHNT, CDR2 YENEEA. This CDR3 is built from 12 residues. CDR3 nucleotide sequence: TGTGCCAGCAGCTTGGGGAATTCACCCCTCCACTTT. Its protein is CASSLGNSPLHF.

The chain couples TRBV18 to TRBJ2-1, with D unclear. V lost 3 bases, J lost 9 bases, and 15 bases lay in between. Germline values: CDR1 KGHSH, CDR2 LQKENI. This CDR3 has 14 residues. The DNA for the CDR3 is TGTGCCAGCTCACCCAGTCCGGTTGAGGCTGAGCAGTTCTTC. Protein sequence: CASSPSPVEAEQFF. Full variable domain (outside the CDR3, taken from reference TRBV18 and TRBJ2-1): NAGVMQNPRHLVRRRGQEARLRCSPMKGHSHVYWYRQLPEEGLKFMVYLQKENIIDESGMPKERFSAEFPKEGPSILRIQQVVRGDSAAYFCASSPSPVEAEQFFGPGTRLTVL.

V usage is TRBV12-2 and J usage is TRBJ2-1; the DNA was not used to check the table's D call, TRBD2. TRBV12-2 is a pseudogene. The CDR3 contains 17 residues. CDR3 nucleotide sequence: TGTGCAAGTCGCTTAGGGAGCCGGGAGAGCTCCTACAATGAGCAGTTCTTC. It codes for CASRLGSRESSYNEQFF.

This chain uses TRBV30 with TRBJ1-3; D call uncertain. Germline values: CDR1 GTSNPN, CDR2 SVGIG (reference sequence). V was cut by 3 bases and J by 3 bases, with 21 bases left in between. The CDR3 consists of 17 residues. The CDR3 sequence is CAWSPHSGPGGGNTIYF. The CDR3 region has the DNA TGTGCCTGGAGCCCACATTCCGGTCCCGGCGGTGGAAACACCATATATTTT.

The V and J genes are TRBV19 and TRBJ2-6; D remains ambiguous. This CDR3 spans 14 amino acids. Germline V gives CDR1 LNHDA, CDR2 SQIVND (reference sequence). V dropped 5 bases and J dropped 2 bases, with 7 bases sitting between them. The CDR3 here is CASSRLAGANVLTF. The CDR3 coding sequence is TGTGCCAGTAGTCGGTTGGCTGGGGCCAACGTCCTGACTTTC.

The chain carries TRBV24-1 and TRBJ2-2; D might be TRBD2 (6 bases). The V end lost 9 bases, the J end lost 0 bases, and 7 bases lay between the germline ends. The CDR3 is 13 residues long. In germline, CDR1 is KGHDR, CDR2 SFDVKD. CDR3 nucleotides: TGTGCCACCGGGACTCCGAACACCGGGGAGCTGTTTTTT. Amino acid sequence: CATGTPNTGELFF.